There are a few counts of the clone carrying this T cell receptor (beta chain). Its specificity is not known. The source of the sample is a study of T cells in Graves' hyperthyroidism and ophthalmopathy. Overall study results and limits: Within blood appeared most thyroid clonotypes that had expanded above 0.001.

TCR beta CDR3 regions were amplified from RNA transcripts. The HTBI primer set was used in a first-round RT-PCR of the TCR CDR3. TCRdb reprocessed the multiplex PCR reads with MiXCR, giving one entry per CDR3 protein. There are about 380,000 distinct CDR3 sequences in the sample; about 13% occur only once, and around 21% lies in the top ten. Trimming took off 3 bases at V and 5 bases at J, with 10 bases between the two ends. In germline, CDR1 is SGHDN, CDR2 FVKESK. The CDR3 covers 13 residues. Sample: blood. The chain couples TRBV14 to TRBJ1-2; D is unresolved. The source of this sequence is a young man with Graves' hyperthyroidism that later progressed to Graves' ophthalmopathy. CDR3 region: CASSQSGYYGYTF. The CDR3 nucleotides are TGTGCCAGCAGCCAGTCCGGCTATTATGGCTACACCTTC.